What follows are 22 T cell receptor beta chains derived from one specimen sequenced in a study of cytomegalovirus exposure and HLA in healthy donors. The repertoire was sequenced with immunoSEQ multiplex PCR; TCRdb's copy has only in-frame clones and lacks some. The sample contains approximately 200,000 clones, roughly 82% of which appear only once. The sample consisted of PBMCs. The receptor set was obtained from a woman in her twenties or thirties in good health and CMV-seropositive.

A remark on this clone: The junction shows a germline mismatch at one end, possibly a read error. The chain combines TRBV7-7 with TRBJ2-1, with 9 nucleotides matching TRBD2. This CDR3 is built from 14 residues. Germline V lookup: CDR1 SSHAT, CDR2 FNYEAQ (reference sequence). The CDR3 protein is CASSPAGGYNEQFF. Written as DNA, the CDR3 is TGTGCTAGCAGCCCAGCGGGGGGCTACAATGAGCAGTTCTTC.

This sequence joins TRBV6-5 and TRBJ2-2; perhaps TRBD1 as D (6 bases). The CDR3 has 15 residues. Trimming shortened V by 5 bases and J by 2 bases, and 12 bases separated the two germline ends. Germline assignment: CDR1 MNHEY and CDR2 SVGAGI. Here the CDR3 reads CASSRDTINTGELFF. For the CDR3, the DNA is TGTGCCAGCAGTCGGGACACGATCAACACCGGGGAGCTGTTTTTT.

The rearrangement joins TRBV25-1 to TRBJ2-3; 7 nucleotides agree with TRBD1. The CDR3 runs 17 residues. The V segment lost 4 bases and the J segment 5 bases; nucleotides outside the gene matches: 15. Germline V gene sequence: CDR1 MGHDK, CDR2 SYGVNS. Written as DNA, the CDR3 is TGTGCCAGCAGTGTCTCTCCAGGGACAGAGAGGGAAGATACGCAGTATTTT. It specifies CASSVSPGTEREDTQYF.

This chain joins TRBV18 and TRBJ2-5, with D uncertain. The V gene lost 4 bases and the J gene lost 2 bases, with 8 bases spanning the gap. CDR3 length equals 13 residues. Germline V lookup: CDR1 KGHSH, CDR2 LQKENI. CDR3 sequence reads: CASSLADQETQYF. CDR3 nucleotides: TGTGCCAGCTCACTGGCAGATCAAGAGACCCAGTACTTC. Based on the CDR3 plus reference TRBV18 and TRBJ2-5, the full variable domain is NAGVMQNPRHLVRRRGQEARLRCSPMKGHSHVYWYRQLPEEGLKFMVYLQKENIIDESGMPKERFSAEFPKEGPSILRIQQVVRGDSAAYFCASSLADQETQYFGPGTRLLVL.

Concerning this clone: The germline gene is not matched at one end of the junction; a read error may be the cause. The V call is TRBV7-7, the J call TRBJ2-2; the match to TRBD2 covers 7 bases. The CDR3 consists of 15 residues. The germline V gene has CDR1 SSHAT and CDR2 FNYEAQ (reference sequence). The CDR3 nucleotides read TGTGCTAGCAGCTTAGAAGCGGGAAACACCGGGGAGCTGTTTTTT. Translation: CASSLEAGNTGELFF.

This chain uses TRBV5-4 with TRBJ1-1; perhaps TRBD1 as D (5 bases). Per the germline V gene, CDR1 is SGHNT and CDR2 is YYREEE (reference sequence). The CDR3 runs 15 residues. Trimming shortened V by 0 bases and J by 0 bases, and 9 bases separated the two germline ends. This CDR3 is CASSLGGELNTEAFF. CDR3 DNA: TGTGCCAGCAGCTTGGGGGGGGAGTTGAACACTGAAGCTTTCTTT. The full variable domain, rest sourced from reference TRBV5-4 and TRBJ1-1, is ETGVTQSPTHLIKTRGQQVTLRCSSQSGHNTVSWYQQALGQGPQFIFQYYREEENGRGNFPPRFSGLQFPNYSSELNVNALELDDSALYLCASSLGGELNTEAFFGQGTRLTVV.

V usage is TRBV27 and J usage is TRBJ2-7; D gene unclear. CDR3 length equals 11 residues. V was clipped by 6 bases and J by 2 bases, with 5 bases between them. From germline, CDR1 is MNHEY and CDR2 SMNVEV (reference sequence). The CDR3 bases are TGTGCCAGCAGCTCAGCCTACGAGCAGTACTTC. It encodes CASSSAYEQYF.

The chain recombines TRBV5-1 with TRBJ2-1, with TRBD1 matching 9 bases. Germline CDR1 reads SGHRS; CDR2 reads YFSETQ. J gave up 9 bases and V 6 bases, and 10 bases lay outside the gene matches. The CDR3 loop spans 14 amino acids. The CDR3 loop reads CASKRDRAEGEQFF. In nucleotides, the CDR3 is TGCGCCAGCAAAAGGGACAGGGCTGAAGGTGAGCAGTTCTTC.

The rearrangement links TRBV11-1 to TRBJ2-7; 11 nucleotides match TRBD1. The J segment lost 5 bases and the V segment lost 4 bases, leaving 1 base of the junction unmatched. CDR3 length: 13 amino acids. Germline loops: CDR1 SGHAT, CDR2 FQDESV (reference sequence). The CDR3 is CASSWDRGNEQYF. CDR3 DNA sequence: TGTGCCAGCAGCTGGGACAGGGGGAACGAGCAGTACTTC.

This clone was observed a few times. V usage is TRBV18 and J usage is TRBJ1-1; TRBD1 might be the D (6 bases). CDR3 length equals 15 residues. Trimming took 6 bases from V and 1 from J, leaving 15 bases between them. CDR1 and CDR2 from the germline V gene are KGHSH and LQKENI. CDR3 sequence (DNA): TGTGCCAGCTCTTCAGAGGGGGGGGAGAACACTGAAGCTTTCTTT. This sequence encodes CASSSEGGENTEAFF.

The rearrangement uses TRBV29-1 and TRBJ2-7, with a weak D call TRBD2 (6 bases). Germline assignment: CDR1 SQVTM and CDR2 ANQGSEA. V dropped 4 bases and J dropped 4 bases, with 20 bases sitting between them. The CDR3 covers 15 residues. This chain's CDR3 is CSVGGDVGLIYEQYF. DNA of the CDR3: TGCAGCGTTGGGGGGGACGTAGGGTTAATTTACGAGCAGTACTTC.

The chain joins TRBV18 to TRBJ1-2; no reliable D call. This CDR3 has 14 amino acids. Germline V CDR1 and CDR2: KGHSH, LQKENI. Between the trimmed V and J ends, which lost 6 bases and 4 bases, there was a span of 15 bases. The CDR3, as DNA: TGTGCCAGCTCCACGACAATTTCAGGCTATGGCTACACCTTC. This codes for CASSTTISGYGYTF.

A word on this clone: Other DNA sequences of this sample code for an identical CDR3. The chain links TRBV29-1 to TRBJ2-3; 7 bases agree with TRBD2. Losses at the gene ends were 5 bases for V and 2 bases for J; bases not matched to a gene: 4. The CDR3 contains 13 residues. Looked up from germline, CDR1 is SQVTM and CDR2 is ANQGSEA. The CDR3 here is CSVPGLSTDTQYF. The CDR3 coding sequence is TGCAGCGTTCCGGGACTATCCACAGATACGCAGTATTTT.

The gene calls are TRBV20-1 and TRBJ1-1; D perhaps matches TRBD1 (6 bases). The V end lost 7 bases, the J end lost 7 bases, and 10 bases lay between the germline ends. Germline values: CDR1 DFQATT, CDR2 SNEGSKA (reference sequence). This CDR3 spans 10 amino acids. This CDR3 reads CSVRTDEAFF. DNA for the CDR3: TGCAGTGTCCGGACAGATGAAGCTTTCTTT.

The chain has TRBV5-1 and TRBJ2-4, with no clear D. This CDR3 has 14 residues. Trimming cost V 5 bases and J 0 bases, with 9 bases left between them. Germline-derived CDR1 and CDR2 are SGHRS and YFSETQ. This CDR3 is CASSPTLAKNIQYF. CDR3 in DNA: TGCGCCAGCAGTCCGACTTTAGCCAAAAACATTCAGTACTTC.

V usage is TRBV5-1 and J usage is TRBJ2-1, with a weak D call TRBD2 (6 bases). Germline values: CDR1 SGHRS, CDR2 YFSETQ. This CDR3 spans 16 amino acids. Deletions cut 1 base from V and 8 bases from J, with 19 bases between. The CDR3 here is CASSLIGRRESDEQFF. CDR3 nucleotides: TGCGCCAGCAGCTTGATTGGCAGGAGGGAGTCAGATGAGCAGTTCTTC.

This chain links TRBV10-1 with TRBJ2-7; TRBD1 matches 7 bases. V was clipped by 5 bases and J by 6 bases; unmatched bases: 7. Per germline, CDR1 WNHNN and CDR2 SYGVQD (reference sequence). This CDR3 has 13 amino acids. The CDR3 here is CASSRLGGGEQYF. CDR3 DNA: TGCGCCAGCAGTCGTCTAGGGGGCGGCGAGCAGTACTTC.

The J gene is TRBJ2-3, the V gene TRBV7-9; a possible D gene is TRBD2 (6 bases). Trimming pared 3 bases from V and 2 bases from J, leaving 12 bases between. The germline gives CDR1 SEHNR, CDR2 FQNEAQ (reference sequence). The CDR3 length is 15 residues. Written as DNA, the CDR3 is TGTGCCAGCAGCTTTATTAGCGGAAACACAGATACGCAGTATTTT. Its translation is CASSFISGNTDTQYF. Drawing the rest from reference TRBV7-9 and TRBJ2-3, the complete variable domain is DTGVSQNPRHKITKRGQNVTFRCDPISEHNRLYWYRQTLGQGPEFLTYFQNEAQLEKSRLLSDRFSAERPKGSFSTLEIQRTEQGDSAMYLCASSFISGNTDTQYFGPGTRLTVL.

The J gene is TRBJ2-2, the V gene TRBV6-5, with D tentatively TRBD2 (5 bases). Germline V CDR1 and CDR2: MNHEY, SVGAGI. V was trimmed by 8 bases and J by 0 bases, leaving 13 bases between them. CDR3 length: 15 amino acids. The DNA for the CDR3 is TGTGCCAGCTCGGGGTCCACCCCGAACACCGGGGAGCTGTTTTTT. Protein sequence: CASSGSTPNTGELFF.

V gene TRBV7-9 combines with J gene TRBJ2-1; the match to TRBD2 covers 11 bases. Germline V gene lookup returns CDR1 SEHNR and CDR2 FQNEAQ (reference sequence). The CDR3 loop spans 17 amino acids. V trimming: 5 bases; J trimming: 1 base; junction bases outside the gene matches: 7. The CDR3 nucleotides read TGTGCCAGCAGCCCCAGACTAGCGGGGTGGTCCTACAATGAGCAGTTCTTC. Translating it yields CASSPRLAGWSYNEQFF. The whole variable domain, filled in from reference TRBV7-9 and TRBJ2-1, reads DTGVSQNPRHKITKRGQNVTFRCDPISEHNRLYWYRQTLGQGPEFLTYFQNEAQLEKSRLLSDRFSAERPKGSFSTLEIQRTEQGDSAMYLCASSPRLAGWSYNEQFFGPGTRLTVL.

CDR3 DNA: TGCGCCAGCAGCTTGGATTCAGGACTCACAGATACGCAGTATTTT. Protein product: CASSLDSGLTDTQYF. The chain carries TRBV5-1 and TRBJ2-3; tentative D call: TRBD2 (5 bases). V dropped 0 bases and J dropped 2 bases, with 10 bases sitting between them. This CDR3 spans 15 amino acids. Germline assignment: CDR1 SGHRS and CDR2 YFSETQ.

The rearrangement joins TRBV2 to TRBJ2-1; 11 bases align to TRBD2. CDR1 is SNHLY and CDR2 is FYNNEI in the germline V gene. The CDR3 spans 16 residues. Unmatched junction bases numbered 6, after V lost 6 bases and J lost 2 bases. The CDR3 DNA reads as TGTGCCAGCAGACTCAATAGCGGGAGGGCCTACAATGAGCAGTTCTTC. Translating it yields CASRLNSGRAYNEQFF. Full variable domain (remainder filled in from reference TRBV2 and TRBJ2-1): EPEVTQTPSHQVTQMGQEVILRCVPISNHLYFYWYRQILGQKVEFLVSFYNNEISEKSEIFDDQFSVERPDGSNFTLKIRSTKLEDSAMYFCASRLNSGRAYNEQFFGPGTRLTVL.